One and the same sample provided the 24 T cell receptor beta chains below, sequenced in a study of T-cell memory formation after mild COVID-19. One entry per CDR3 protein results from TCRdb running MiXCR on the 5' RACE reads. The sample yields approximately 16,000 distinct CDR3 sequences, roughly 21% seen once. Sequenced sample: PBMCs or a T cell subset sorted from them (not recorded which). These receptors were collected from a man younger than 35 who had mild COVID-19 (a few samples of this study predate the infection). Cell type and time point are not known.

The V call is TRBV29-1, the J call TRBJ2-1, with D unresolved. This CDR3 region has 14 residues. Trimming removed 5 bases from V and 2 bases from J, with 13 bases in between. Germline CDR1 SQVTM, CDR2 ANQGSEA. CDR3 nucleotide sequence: TGCAGCGTTCATTGGGCAGAGACCTACAATGAGCAGTTCTTC. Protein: CSVHWAETYNEQFF.

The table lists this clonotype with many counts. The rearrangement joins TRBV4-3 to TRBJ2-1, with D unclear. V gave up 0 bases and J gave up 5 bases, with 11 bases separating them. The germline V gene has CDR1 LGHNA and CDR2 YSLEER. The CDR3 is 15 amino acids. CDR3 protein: CASSQESGSHNEQFF. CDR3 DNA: TGCGCCAGCAGCCAAGAATCAGGCAGCCACAATGAGCAGTTCTTC.

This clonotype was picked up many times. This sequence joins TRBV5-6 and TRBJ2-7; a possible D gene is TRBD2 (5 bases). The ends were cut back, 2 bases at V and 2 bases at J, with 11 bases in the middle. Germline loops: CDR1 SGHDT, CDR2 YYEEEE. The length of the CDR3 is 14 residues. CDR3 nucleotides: TGTGCCAGCAGCTTCGGGGATTTTACCTACGAGCAGTACGTC. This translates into CASSFGDFTYEQYV.

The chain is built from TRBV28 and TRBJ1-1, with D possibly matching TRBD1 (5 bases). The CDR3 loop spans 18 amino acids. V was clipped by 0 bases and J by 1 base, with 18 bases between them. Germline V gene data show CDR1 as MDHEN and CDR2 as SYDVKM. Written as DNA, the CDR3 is TGTGCCAGCAGTTTATGGGCCCTAGGGACCGCGAAGAACACTGAAGCTTTCTTT. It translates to CASSLWALGTAKNTEAFF.

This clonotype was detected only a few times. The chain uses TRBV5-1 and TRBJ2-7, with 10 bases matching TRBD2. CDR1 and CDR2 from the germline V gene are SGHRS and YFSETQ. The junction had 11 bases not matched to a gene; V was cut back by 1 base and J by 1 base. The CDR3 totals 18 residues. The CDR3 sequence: CASSLIGELAGRSYEQYF. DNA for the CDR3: TGCGCCAGCAGCTTGATAGGCGAACTAGCGGGGAGGTCCTACGAGCAGTACTTC.

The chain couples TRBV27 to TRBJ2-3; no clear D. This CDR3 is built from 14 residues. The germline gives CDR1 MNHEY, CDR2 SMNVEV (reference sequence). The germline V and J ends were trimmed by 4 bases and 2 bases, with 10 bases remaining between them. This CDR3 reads CASSSNAVTDTQYF. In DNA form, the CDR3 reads TGTGCCAGCAGTTCAAACGCGGTCACAGATACGCAGTATTTT.

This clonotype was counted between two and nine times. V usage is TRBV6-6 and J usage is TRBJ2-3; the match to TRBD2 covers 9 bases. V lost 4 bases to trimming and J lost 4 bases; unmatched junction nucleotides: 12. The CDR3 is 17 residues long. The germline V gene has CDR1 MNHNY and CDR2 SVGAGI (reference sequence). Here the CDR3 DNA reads TGTGCCAGCAGTTTCCCGGTGATAGCGGGGGCCTCAGATACGCAGTATTTT. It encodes CASSFPVIAGASDTQYF.

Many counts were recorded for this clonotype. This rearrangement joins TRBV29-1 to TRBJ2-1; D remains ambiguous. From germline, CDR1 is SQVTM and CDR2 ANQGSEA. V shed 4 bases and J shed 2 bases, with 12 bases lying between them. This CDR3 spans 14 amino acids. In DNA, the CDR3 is TGCAGCGTTGGCTACTTCCGGGCCTACAATGAGCAGTTCTTC. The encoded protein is CSVGYFRAYNEQFF.

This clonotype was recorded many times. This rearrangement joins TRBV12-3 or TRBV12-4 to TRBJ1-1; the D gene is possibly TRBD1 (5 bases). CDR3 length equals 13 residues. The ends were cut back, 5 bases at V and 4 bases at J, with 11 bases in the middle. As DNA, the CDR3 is TGTGCCAGCAGTCACGGGGCCTTCACTGAAGCTTTCTTT. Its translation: CASSHGAFTEAFF.

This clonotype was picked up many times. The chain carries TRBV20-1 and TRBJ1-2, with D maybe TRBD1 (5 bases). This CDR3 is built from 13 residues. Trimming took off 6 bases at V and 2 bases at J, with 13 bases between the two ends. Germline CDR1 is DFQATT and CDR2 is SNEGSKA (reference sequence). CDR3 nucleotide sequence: TGCAGTGCCTCTCCCCCAGGGAACTATGGCTACACCTTC. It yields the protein CSASPPGNYGYTF.

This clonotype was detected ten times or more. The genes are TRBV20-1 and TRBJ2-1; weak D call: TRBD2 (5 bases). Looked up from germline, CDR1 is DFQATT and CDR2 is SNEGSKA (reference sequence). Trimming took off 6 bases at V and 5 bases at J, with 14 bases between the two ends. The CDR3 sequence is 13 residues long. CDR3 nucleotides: TGCAGTGCCAACGAGCGGACCAACAATGAGCAGTTCTTC. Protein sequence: CSANERTNNEQFF.

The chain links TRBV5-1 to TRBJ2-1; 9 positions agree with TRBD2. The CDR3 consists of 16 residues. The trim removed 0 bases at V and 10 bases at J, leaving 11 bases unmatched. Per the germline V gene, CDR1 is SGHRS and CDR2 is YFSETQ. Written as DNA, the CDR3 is TGCGCCAGCAGCTTGGAAGGTAGCGGGAGACGCAGCGAGCAGTTCTTC. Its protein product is CASSLEGSGRRSEQFF. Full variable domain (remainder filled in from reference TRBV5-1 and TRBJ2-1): KAGVTQTPRYLIKTRGQQVTLSCSPISGHRSVSWYQQTPGQGLQFLFEYFSETQRNKGNFPGRFSGRQFSNSRSEMNVSTLELGDSALYLCASSLEGSGRRSEQFFGPGTRLTVL.

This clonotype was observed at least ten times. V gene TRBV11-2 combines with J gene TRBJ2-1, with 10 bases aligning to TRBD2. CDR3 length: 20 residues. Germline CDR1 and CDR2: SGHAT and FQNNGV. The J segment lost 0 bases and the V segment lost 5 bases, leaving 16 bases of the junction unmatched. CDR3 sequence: CASSLGWLAGAQGSYNEQFF. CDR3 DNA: TGTGCCAGCAGCCTCGGATGGCTAGCGGGAGCTCAGGGCTCCTACAATGAGCAGTTCTTC.

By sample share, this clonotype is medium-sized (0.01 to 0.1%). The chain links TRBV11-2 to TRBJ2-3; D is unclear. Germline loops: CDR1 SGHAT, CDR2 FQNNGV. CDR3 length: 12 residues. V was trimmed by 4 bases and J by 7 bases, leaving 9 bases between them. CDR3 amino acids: CASSWDLNTQYF. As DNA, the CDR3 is TGTGCCAGCAGCTGGGATCTAAATACGCAGTATTTT.

This CDR3 is CASRHRRLNTEAFF. The CDR3 DNA reads as TGTGCCAGCAGACACCGGAGGCTGAACACTGAAGCTTTCTTT. This chain joins TRBV12-3 or TRBV12-4 and TRBJ1-1; the D is unclear. Trimming took off 6 bases at V and 0 bases at J, with 11 bases between the two ends. CDR3 length: 14 amino acids.

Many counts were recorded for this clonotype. The CDR3 DNA is TGTGCCAGCAGCTTAGATCTTAACAGGCCGTTGGATACGCAGTATTTT. Residues: CASSLDLNRPLDTQYF. V usage is TRBV11-2 and J usage is TRBJ2-3; perhaps TRBD1 as D (5 bases). The CDR3 has 16 residues. Germline CDR1 reads SGHAT; CDR2 reads FQNNGV. The germline V and J ends were trimmed by 0 bases and 6 bases, with 16 bases remaining between them.

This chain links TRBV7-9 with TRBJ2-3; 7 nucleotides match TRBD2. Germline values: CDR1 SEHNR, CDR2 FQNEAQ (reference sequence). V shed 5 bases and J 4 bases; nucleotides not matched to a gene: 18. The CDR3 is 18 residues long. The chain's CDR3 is CASSPPFVRGLSPDTQYF. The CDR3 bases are TGTGCCAGCAGCCCCCCTTTCGTGCGGGGGTTGTCCCCAGATACGCAGTATTTT. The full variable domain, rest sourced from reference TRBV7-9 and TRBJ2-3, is DTGVSQNPRHKITKRGQNVTFRCDPISEHNRLYWYRQTLGQGPEFLTYFQNEAQLEKSRLLSDRFSAERPKGSFSTLEIQRTEQGDSAMYLCASSPPFVRGLSPDTQYFGPGTRLTVL.

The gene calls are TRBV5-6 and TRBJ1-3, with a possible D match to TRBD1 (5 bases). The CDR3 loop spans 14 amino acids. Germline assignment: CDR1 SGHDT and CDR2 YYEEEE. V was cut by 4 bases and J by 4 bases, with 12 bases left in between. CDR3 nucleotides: TGTGCCAGCAGCAAGCAGGGTTCAGGAAACACCATATATTTT. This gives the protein CASSKQGSGNTIYF.

CDR3 region: CASSLLASDTQYF. The CDR3 nucleotides read TGTGCCAGCAGCTTATTAGCTTCCGATACGCAGTATTTT. V and J are TRBV7-3 and TRBJ2-3; unclear D gene. The CDR3 is 13 residues long. The V gene's germline CDR1 is SGHTA and CDR2 FQGTGA. V gave up 2 bases and J gave up 6 bases, with 9 bases separating them.

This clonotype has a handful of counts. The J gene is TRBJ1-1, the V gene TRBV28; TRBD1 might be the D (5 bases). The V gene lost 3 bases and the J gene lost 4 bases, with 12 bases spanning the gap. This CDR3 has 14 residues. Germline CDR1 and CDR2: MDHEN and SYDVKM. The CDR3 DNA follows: TGTGCCAGCAGTTTCCCGACAGAGGGCACTGAAGCTTTCTTT. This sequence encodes CASSFPTEGTEAFF.

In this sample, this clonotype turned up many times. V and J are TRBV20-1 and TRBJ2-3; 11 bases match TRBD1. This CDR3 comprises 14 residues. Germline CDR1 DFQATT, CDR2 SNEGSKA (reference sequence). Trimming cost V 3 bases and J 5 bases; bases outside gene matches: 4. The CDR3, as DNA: TGCAGTGCTAGCAGGACAGGGGGCGGAGATACGCAGTATTTT. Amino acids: CSASRTGGGDTQYF.

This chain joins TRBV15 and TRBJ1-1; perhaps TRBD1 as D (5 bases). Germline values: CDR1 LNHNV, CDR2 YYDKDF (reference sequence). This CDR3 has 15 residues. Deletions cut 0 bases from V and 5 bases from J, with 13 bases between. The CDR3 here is CATSRDGGKETEAFF. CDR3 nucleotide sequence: TGTGCCACCAGCAGAGACGGGGGAAAGGAGACTGAAGCTTTCTTT.

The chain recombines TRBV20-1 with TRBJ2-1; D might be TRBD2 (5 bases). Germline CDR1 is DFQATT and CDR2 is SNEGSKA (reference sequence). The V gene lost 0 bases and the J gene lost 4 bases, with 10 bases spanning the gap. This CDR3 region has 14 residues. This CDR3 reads CSAREFGVYNEQFF. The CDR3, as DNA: TGCAGTGCTAGAGAGTTCGGGGTTTACAATGAGCAGTTCTTC.

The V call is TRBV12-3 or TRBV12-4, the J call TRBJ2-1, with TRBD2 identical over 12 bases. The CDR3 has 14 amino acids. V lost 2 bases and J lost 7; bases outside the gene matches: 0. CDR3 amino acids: CASSLLAGGNEQFF. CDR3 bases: TGTGCCAGCAGTTTACTAGCGGGGGGGAATGAGCAGTTCTTC.